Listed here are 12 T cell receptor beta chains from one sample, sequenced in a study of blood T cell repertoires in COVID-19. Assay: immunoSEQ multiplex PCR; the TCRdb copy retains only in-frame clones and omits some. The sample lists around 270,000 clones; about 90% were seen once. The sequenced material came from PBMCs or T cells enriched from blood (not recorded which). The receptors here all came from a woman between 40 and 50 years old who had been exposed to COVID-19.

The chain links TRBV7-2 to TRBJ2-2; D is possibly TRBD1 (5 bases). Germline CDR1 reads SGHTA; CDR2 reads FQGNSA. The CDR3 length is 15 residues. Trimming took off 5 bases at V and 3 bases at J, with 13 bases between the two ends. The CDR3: CASSPGRVDTGELFF. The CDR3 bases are TGTGCCAGCAGCCCCGGCAGGGTGGACACCGGGGAGCTGTTTTTT.

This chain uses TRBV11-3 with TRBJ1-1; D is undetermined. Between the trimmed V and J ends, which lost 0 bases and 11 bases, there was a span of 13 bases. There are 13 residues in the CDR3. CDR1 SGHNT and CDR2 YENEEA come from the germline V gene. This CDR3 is CASSLEPPPGAFF. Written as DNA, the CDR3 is TGTGCCAGCAGCTTAGAGCCACCCCCGGGTGCTTTCTTT.

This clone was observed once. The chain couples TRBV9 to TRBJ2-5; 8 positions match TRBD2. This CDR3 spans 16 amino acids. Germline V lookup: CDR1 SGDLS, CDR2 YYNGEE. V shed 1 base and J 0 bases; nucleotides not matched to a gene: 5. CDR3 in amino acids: CASSVLPRGDQETQYF. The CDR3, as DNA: TGTGCCAGCAGCGTACTCCCGCGGGGGGACCAAGAGACCCAGTACTTC.

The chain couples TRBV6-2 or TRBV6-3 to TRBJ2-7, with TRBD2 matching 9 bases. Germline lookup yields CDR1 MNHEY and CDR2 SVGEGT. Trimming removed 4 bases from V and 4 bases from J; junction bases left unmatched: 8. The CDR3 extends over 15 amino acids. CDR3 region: CASSSALAGFYEQYV. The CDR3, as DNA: TGTGCCAGCAGTTCTGCTCTAGCGGGATTTTACGAGCAGTACGTC.

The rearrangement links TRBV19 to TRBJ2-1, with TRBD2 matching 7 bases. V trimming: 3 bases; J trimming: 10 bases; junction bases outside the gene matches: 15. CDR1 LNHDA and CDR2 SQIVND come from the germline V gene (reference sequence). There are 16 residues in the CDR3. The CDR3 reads CASSIMSGAGLGEQFF. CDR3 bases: TGTGCCAGTAGTATCATGTCGGGAGCGGGATTGGGCGAGCAGTTCTTC.

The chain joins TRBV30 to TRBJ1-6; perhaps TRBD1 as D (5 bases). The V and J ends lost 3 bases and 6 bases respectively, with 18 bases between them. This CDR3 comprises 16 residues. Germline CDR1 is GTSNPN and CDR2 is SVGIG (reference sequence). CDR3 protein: CAWRLDSRPINSPLHF. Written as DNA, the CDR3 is TGTGCCTGGAGATTAGACAGCCGACCGATTAATTCACCCCTCCACTTT.

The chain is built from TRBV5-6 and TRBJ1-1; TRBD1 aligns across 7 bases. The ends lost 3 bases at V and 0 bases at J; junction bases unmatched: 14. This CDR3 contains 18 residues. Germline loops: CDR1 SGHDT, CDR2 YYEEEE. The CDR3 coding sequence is TGTGCCAGCAGCTCTGGGCCGGGACAGTCTCTTATGAACACTGAAGCTTTCTTT. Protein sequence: CASSSGPGQSLMNTEAFF.

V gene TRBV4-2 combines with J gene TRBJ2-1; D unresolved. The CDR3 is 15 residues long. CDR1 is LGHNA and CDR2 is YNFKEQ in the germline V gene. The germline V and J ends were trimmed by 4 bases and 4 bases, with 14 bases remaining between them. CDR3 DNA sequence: TGTGCCAGCAGCCCTAGGTACCCCGTTTACAATGAGCAGTTCTTC. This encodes CASSPRYPVYNEQFF.

The CDR3 sequence is CASAGGQNTGELFF. CDR3 coding DNA: TGTGCCAGCGCGGGAGGCCAGAACACCGGGGAGCTGTTTTTT. The chain couples TRBV18 to TRBJ2-2; 8 bases fit TRBD2. Per the germline V gene, CDR1 is KGHSH and CDR2 is LQKENI. The CDR3 contains 14 residues. Germline trimming cut 8 bases from V and 1 base from J; bases unmatched to any gene: 3.

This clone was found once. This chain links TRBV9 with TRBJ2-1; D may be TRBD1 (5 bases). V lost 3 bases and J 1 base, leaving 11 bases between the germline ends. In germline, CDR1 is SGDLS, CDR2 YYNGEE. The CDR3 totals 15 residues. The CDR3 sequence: CASSEGSGSYNEQFF. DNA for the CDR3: TGTGCCAGCAGCGAGGGGTCTGGGTCCTACAATGAGCAGTTCTTC. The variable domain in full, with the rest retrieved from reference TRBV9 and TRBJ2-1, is DSGVTQTPKHLITATGQRVTLRCSPRSGDLSVYWYQQSLDQGLQFLIQYYNGEERAKGNILERFSAQQFPDLHSELNLSSLELGDSALYFCASSEGSGSYNEQFFGPGTRLTVL.

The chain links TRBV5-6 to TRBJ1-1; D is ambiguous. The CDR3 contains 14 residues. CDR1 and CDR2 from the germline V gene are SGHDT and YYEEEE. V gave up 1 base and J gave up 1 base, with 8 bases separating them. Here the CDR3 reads CASSLRRGNTEAFF. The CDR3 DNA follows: TGTGCCAGCAGCTTGCGGCGAGGGAACACTGAAGCTTTCTTT. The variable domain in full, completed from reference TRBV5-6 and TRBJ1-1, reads DAGVTQSPTHLIKTRGQQVTLRCSPKSGHDTVSWYQQALGQGPQFIFQYYEEEERQRGNFPDRFSGHQFPNYSSELNVNALLLGDSALYLCASSLRRGNTEAFFGQGTRLTVV.

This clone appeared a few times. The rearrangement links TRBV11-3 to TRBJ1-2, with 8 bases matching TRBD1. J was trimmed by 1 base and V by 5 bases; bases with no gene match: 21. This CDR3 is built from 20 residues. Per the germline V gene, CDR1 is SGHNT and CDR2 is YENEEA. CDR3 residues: CASSNRRGGAGGLINYGYTF. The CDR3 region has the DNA TGTGCCAGCAGCAACAGAAGAGGTGGGGCAGGGGGCCTTATTAACTATGGCTACACCTTC.